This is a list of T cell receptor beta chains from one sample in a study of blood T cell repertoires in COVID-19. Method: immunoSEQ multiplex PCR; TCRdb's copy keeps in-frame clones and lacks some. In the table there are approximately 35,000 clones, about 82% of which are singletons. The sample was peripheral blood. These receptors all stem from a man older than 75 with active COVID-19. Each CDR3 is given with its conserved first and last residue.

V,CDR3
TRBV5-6,CASSPSNTEAFF
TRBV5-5,CASSLGTDYGYTF
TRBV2,CASSAGGPHPMTQYF
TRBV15,CATSRQGYEQYF
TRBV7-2,CASSFAGGSTDTQYF
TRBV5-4,CASSPLRGQGPSNSYEQYF
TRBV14,CASSPLARSGNTIYF
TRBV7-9,CASVSSSGGPNTGELFF
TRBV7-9,CASSLVRREDEQFF
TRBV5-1,CASSLGGNSPLHF
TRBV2,CASSVPGSYGYTF
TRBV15,CATSRGLAGNEQFF
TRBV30,CAWSVGTANYGYTF
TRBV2,CASKLQREANYGYTF
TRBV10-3,CAIRATGTFGPIYGYTF
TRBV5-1,CASSLSGGDYNEQFF